What follows are 4 T cell receptor beta chains derived from one specimen sequenced in a study of blood T cells in healthy people across ages. A sample-barcoded 5' primer and a J-beta primer mix were used in a second PCR of about 7 to 12 cycles. TCRdb called the 5' RACE reads again in MiXCR, with one record for every CDR3 protein. Here the sample spans about 720,000 distinct CDR3 sequences, around 25% being singletons. This same sample was also taken into another study, of T cells of mothers and their children.

Material for sequencing was blood. The receptors come from a boy aged 5-17 years in good health.

This clonotype showed up just a few times. The V gene is TRBV5-1, the J gene TRBJ2-7; perhaps TRBD2 as D (6 bases). The germline V gene has CDR1 SGHRS and CDR2 YFSETQ. The CDR3 covers 14 residues. The V end was cut by 5 bases, the J end by 6 bases, with 18 bases between. Here the CDR3 DNA reads TGCGCCAGCAGACAATCCGGGACTCTCACCGAGCAGTACTTC. It translates to CASRQSGTLTEQYF.

J is TRBJ2-2 and V is TRBV4-3; 10 nucleotides line up with TRBD1. Per the germline V gene, CDR1 is LGHNA and CDR2 is YSLEER. The V and J ends lost 1 base and 6 bases, in that order; junction bases with no gene match: 5. The length of the CDR3 is 16 residues. CDR3 in amino acids: CASSQGGQGVPGELFF. The CDR3 nucleotides are TGCGCCAGCAGCCAAGGAGGACAGGGGGTCCCCGGGGAGCTGTTTTTT.

The table lists this clonotype with a few counts. The junction departs from germline at one end; a sequencing error may be responsible. The gene calls are TRBV4-1 and TRBJ2-5, with TRBD1 identical over 10 bases. CDR1 is MGHRA, CDR2 YSYEKL, per germline. CDR3 length equals 11 residues. CDR3 loop: CASSHDRGPLF. For the CDR3, the DNA is TGCGCCAGCAGCCACGACAGGGGGCCTCTCTTC.

J is TRBJ2-6 and V is TRBV7-8, with TRBD1 as a possible D gene (6 bases). Germline-derived CDR1 and CDR2 are SGHVS and FQNEAQ. V gave up 6 bases and J gave up 2 bases, with 23 bases separating them. The CDR3 is made up of 19 amino acids. The CDR3 DNA follows: TGTGCCAGCAGGAGCTTATCTGGGGGCATAATTCCTGGGGCCAACGTCCTGACTTTC. It yields the protein CASRSLSGGIIPGANVLTF.